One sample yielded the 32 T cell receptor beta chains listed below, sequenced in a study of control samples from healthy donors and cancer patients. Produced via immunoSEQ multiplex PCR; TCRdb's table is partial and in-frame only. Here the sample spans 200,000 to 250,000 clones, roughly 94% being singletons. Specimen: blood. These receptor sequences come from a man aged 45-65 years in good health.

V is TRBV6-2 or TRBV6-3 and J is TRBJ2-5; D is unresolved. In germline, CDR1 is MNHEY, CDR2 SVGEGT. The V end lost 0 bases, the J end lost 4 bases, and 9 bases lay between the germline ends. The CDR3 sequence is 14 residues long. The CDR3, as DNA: TGTGCCAGCAGTTACTCTATCAGCTTAGAGACCCAGTACTTC. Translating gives CASSYSISLETQYF.

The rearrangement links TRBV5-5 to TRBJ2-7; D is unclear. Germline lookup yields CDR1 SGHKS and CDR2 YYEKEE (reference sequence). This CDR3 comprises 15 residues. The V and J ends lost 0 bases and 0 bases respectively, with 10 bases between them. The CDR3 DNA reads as TGTGCCAGCAGCTTGGCCTTTGGGTCCTCCTACGAGCAGTACTTC. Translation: CASSLAFGSSYEQYF. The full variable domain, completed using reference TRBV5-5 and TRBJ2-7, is DAGVTQSPTHLIKTRGQQVTLRCSPISGHKSVSWYQQVLGQGPQFIFQYYEKEERGRGNFPDRFSARQFPNYSSELNVNALLLGDSALYLCASSLAFGSSYEQYFGPGTRLTVT.

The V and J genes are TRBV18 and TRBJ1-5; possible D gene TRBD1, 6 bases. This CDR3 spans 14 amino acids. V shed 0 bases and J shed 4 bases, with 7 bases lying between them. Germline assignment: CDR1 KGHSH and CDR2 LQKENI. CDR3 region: CASSPPGANQPQHF. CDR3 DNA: TGTGCCAGCTCACCACCGGGGGCTAATCAGCCCCAGCATTTT.

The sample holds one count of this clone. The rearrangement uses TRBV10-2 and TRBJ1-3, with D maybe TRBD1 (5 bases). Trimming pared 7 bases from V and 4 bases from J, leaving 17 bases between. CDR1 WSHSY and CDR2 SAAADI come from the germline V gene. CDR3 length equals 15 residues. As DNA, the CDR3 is TGCGCCAGCATCCCCGACAGCCTTGAGGGAAACACCATATATTTT. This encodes CASIPDSLEGNTIYF.

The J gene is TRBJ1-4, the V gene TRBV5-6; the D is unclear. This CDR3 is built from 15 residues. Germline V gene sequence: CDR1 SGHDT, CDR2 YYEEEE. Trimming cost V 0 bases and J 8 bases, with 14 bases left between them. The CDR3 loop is CASSLERLAEEKLFF. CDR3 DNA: TGTGCCAGCAGCTTGGAACGGCTGGCAGAAGAAAAACTGTTTTTT.

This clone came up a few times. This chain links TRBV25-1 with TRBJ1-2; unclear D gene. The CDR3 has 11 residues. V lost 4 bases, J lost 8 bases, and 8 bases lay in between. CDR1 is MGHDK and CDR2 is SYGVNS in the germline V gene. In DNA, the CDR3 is TGTGCCAGCAGTGGGACCGACGGCTACACCTTC. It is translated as CASSGTDGYTF.

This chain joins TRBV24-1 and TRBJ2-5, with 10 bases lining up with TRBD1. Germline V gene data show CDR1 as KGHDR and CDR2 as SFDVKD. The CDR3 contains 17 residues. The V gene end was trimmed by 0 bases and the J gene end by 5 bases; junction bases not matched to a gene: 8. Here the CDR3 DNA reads TGTGCCACCAGTGATTTGCGCGGGACAGGGGCCACGGAGACCCAGTACTTC. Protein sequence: CATSDLRGTGATETQYF.

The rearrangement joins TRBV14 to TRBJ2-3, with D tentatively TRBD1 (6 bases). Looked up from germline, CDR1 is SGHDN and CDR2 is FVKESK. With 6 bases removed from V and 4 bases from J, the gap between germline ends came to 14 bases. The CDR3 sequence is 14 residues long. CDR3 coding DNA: TGTGCCAGCAGTCCTTACAGGGTGGCAGATACGCAGTATTTT. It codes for CASSPYRVADTQYF.

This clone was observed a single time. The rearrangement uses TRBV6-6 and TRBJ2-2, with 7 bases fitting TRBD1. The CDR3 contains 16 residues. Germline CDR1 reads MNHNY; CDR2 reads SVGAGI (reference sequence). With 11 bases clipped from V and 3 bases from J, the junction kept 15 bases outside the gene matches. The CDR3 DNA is TGTGCCGTCTCCACTCCAAGAACAGGGGACACCGGGGAGCTGTTTTTT. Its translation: CAVSTPRTGDTGELFF.

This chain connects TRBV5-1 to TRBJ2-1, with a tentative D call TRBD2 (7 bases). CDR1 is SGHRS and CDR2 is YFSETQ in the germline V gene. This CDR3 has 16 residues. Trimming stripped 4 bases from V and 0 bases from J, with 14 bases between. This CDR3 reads CASSGEGGSSYNEQFF. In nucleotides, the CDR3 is TGCGCCAGCAGCGGGGAGGGGGGAAGCTCCTACAATGAGCAGTTCTTC.

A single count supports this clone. CDR3: CASTKLATDSNEQFF. CDR3 in DNA: TGTGCCAGCACCAAACTAGCGACGGACAGCAATGAGCAGTTCTTC. The J gene is TRBJ2-1, the V gene TRBV5-4, with D perhaps matching TRBD2 (7 bases). CDR3 length equals 15 residues. The V and J ends lost 6 bases and 6 bases respectively, with 19 bases between them. Germline values: CDR1 SGHNT, CDR2 YYREEE (reference sequence). The entire variable domain, with the rest obtained from reference TRBV5-4 and TRBJ2-1, is as follows: ETGVTQSPTHLIKTRGQQVTLRCSSQSGHNTVSWYQQALGQGPQFIFQYYREEENGRGNFPPRFSGLQFPNYSSELNVNALELDDSALYLCASTKLATDSNEQFFGPGTRLTVL.

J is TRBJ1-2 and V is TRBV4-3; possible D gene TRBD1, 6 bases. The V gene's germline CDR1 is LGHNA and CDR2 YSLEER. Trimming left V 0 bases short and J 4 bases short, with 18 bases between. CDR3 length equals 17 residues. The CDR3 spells CASSQDQDSEFGYGYTF. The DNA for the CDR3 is TGCGCCAGCAGCCAAGATCAGGACAGCGAATTTGGCTATGGCTACACCTTC.

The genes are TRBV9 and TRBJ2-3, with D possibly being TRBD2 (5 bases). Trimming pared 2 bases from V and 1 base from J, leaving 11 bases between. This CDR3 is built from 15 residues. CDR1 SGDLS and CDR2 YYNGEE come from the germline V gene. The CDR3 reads CASSVQAVGTDTQYF. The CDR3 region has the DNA TGTGCCAGCAGCGTGCAAGCGGTAGGCACAGATACGCAGTATTTT.

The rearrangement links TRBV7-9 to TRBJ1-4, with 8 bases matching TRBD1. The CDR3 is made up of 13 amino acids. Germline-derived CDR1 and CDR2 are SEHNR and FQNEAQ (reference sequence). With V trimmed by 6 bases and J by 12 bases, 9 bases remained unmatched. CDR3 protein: CASRTGPTGELFF. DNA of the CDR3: TGTGCCAGCAGAACCGGGCCGACAGGGGAACTGTTTTTT.

In DNA, the CDR3 is TGTGCCAGCAGCAGGAGCCGGGACACCCGAACCCAGCATTTT. This encodes CASSRSRDTRTQHF. The rearrangement uses TRBV5-6 and TRBJ1-5, with D perhaps TRBD1 (6 bases). V lost 4 bases and J 11 bases, leaving 19 bases between the germline ends. The CDR3 is 14 residues long. Germline CDR1 SGHDT, CDR2 YYEEEE. The variable domain in full, with the rest retrieved from reference TRBV5-6 and TRBJ1-5, is DAGVTQSPTHLIKTRGQQVTLRCSPKSGHDTVSWYQQALGQGPQFIFQYYEEEERQRGNFPDRFSGHQFPNYSSELNVNALLLGDSALYLCASSRSRDTRTQHFGDGTRLSIL.

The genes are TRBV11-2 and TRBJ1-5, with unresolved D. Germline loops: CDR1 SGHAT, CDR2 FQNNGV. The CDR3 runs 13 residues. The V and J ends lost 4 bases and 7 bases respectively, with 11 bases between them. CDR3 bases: TGTGCCAGCAGCTCGCGGGAGAGGCAGCCCCAGCATTTT. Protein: CASSSRERQPQHF. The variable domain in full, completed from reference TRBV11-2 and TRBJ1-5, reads EAGVAQSPRYKIIEKRQSVAFWCNPISGHATLYWYQQILGQGPKLLIQFQNNGVVDDSQLPKDRFSAERLKGVDSTLKIQPAKLEDSAVYLCASSSRERQPQHFGDGTRLSIL.

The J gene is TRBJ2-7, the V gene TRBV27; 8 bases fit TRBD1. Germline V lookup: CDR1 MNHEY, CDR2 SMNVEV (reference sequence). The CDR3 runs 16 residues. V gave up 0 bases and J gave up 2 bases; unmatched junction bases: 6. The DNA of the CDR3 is TGTGCCAGCAGTTTATCGATAGGGACAGGCACCTACGAGCAGTACTTC. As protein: CASSLSIGTGTYEQYF.

CDR3 in amino acids: CASSLSLGTGYEQYF. The DNA for the CDR3 is TGTGCCAGCAGCTTGTCTCTAGGGACAGGCTACGAGCAGTACTTC. The V gene is TRBV5-4, the J gene TRBJ2-7; 8 nucleotides match TRBD1. Trimming took 1 base from V and 3 from J; bases not matched to a gene: 6. The CDR3 consists of 15 residues. Germline values: CDR1 SGHNT, CDR2 YYREEE (reference sequence).

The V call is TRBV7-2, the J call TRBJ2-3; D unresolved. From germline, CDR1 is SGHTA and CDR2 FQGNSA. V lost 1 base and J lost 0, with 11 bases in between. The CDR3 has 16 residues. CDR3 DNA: TGTGCCAGCAGCTTAGTGGCAGAAGAAAGCACAGATACGCAGTATTTT. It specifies CASSLVAEESTDTQYF. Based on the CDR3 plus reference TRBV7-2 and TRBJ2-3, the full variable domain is GAGVSQSPSNKVTEKGKDVELRCDPISGHTALYWYRQSLGQGLEFLIYFQGNSAPDKSGLPSDRFSAERTGGSVSTLTIQRTQQEDSAVYLCASSLVAEESTDTQYFGPGTRLTVL.

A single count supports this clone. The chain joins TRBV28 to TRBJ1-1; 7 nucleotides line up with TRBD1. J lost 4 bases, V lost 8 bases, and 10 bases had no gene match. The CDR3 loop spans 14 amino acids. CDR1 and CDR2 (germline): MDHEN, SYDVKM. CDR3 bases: TGTGCCAGCTACAGGGGCGGTACGGGCACTGAAGCTTTCTTT. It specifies CASYRGGTGTEAFF.

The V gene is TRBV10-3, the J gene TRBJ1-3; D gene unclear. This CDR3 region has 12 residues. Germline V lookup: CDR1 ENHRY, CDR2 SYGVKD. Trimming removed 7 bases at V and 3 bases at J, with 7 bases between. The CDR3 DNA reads TGTGCCATCATGACCATTGGAAACACCATATATTTT. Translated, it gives CAIMTIGNTIYF.

CDR3 DNA sequence: TGCAGCGTGACCGGGACAGGGAGTGCCGGGGAGCTGTTTTTT. It translates to CSVTGTGSAGELFF. The chain combines TRBV29-1 with TRBJ2-2, with TRBD1 matching 9 bases. V gave up 6 bases and J gave up 6 bases; unmatched junction bases: 8. This CDR3 region has 14 residues. Per germline, CDR1 SQVTM and CDR2 ANQGSEA.

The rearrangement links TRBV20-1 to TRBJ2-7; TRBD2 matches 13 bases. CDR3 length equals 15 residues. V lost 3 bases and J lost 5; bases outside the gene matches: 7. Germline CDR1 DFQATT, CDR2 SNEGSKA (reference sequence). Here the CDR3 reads CSASRTSGGQDEQYV. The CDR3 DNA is TGCAGTGCTAGTCGGACTAGCGGGGGTCAGGACGAGCAGTACGTC.

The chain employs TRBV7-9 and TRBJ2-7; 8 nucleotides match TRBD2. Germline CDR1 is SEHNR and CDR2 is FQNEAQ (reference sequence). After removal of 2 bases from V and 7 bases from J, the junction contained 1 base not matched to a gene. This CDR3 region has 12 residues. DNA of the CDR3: TGTGCCAGCAGCTTACGGGGGGGAGAGCAGTACTTC. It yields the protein CASSLRGGEQYF.

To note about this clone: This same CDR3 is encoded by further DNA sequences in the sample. The CDR3 DNA reads as TGTGCCAGCAGTCGGGAGGAGCAGGGGGGGGGCTACACCTTC. Encoded protein: CASSREEQGGGYTF. The chain employs TRBV25-1 and TRBJ1-2; 7 bases map to TRBD1. There are 14 residues in the CDR3. After removal of 5 bases from V and 8 bases from J, the junction contained 11 bases not matched to a gene. Germline V CDR1 and CDR2: MGHDK, SYGVNS.

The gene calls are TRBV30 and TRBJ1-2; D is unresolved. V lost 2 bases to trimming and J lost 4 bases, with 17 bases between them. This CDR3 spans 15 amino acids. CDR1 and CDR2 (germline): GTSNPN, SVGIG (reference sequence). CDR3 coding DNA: TGTGCCTGGAGTAGGAGTACAATCGCTATCTATGGCTACACCTTC. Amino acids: CAWSRSTIAIYGYTF. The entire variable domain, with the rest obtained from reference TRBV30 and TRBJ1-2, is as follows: SQTIHQWPATLVQPVGSPLSLECTVEGTSNPNLYWYRQAAGRGLQLLFYSVGIGQISSEVPQNLSASRPQDRQFILSSKKLLLSDSGFYLCAWSRSTIAIYGYTFGSGTRLTVV.

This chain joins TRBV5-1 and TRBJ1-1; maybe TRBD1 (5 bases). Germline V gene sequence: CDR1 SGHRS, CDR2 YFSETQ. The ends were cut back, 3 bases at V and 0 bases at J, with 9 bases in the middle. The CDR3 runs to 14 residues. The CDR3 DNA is TGCGCCAGCAGCTCGGACACCTTGAACACTGAAGCTTTCTTT. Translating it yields CASSSDTLNTEAFF.

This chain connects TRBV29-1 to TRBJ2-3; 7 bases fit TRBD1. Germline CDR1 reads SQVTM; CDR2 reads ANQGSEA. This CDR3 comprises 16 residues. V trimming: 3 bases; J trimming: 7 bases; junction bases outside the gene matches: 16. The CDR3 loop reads CSVDGPGTAASNTQYF. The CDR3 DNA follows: TGCAGCGTTGACGGCCCCGGGACAGCAGCCTCAAATACGCAGTATTTT.

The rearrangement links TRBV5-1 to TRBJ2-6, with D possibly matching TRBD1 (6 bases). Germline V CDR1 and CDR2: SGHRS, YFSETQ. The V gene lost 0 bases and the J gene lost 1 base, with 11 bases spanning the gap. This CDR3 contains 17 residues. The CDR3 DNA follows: TGCGCCAGCAGCTTGGTGGGTCAGGGGTCTGGGGCCAACGTCCTGACTTTC. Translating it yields CASSLVGQGSGANVLTF.

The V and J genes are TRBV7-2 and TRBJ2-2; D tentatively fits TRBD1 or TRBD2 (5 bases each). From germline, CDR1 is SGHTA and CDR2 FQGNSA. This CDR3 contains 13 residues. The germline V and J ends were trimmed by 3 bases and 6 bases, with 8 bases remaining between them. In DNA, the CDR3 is TGTGCCAGCAGCTTGAGGGACGCCGGGGAGCTGTTTTTT. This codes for CASSLRDAGELFF.

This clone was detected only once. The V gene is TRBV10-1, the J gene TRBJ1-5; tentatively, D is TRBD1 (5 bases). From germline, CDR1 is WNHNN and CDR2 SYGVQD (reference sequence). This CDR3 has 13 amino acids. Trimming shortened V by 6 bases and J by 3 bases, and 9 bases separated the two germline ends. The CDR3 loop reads CASSQGYNQPQHF. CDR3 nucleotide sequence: TGCGCCAGCAGCCAGGGTTACAATCAGCCCCAGCATTTT.

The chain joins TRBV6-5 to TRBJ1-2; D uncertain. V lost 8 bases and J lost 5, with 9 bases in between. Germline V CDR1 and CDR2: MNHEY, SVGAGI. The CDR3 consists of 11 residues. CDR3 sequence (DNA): TGTGCCAGCTCCCGAGGTTATGGCTACACCTTC. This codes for CASSRGYGYTF.